This TCR beta chain was captured in a study of spatial heterogeneity in lung cancer. Study background: Consistently, beta-chain sequences turned up in larger numbers than alpha-chain sequences did. Each distinct TCR and UMI combination averaged more than ten appearances in raw reads. Study-wide results and limits: Ubiquitous expanded tumor TCRs appeared in blood more at resection than follow-up.

V lost 0 bases and J lost 2; bases outside the gene matches: 11. The CDR3 contains 17 residues. The germline gives CDR1 DFQATT, CDR2 SNEGSKA (reference sequence). All TCR cDNA molecules were individually tagged with a unique molecular identifier. One entry per CDR3 protein, called by TCRdb with MiXCR from the 5' RACE reads. The sample records 80,000 to 95,000 distinct CDR3 sequences, around 8.6% being singletons. This clonotype has at least ten counts. Its antigen is unknown. Time point specified: sample taken at primary tumor resection. The sequenced material consisted of unsorted whole RNA from tumor, nontumor lung or frozen PBMC.

This TCR was sampled from a male donor with early-stage non-small cell lung cancer. The material was PBMCs, obtained at surgery. The rearrangement uses TRBV20-1 and TRBJ2-3, with TRBD2 matching over 7 bases. CDR3 bases: TGCAGTGCTAGAGATGCCCGGGCTAGCGGTTACACAGATACGCAGTATTTT. Its translation: CSARDARASGYTDTQYF.